This T cell receptor (beta chain) was sequenced for a study of blood T cells in healthy people across ages (dated by TCRdb to between 2014 and 2017). The study in broad terms: Template switching captured roughly one uniquely barcoded TCR beta cDNA molecule per two T cells in model experiments. The donors were split into four age groups: young (average about 16 years), middle-aged (around 40), aged (more than 60) and long-lived (roughly 80). To avoid experimental bias, donors of different ages were distributed randomly across sequencing lanes. Age-related changes in TCR beta repertoire diversity were measured in the study by deep sequencing normalized with unique cDNA molecular identifiers. Using the same blood draw, the study looked at two additional independent replicas of 1 million unique cDNA reads for two donors, one aged 18 to 29 and the other aged 80 or older.

The 39 donors, aged roughly 6 to 90 years, were systemically healthy Caucasian individuals from Russia. Each donor gave ten milliliters of peripheral blood, drawn into EDTA-treated Vacutainer tubes. Ficoll-Paque density-gradient centrifugation was used to isolate PBMCs, with at least 6.5 million per sample. Trizol reagent was used to extract total RNA from PBMCs, with at least 6 micrograms per sample. Naive CD45RAhigh/CD27high T cell percentages were measured by flow cytometry on a PBMC aliquot from every donor. About this clonotype: What antigen it recognizes has not been identified. It has no much larger one-base neighbor in the sample; base qualities were not kept.

CDR1 is given as SGHAT and CDR2 as FQNNGV, both from the germline V gene. The CDR3 starts with the cysteine, ends with the phenylalanine, and has 16 residues. Only CDR3 DNA remains: 48 bases, in frame from the first base. Library preparation employed 5' RACE. Data came from an Illumina HiSeq 2500. A second about 7 to 12 cycle PCR used a sample-barcoded 5' primer and a J-beta primer mix. A template-switch 5' adaptor carrying 12 random nucleotides introduced a unique molecular identifier onto each TCR beta cDNA molecule. Each sample yielded at least 3 million CDR3-containing paired-end reads. First-strand cDNA was synthesized from all RNA with the Mint cDNA synthesis kit, primed by a TRBC-specific oligonucleotide. Following uracil-DNA glycosylase treatment, all cDNA underwent a first 18-cycle PCR with the universal primers M1SS and BC2_uni_R. In the authors' own workflow: For normalization, 1 million high-quality reads, each with a distinct molecular identifier, were randomly selected from each sample. Instead of being binned into consensus sequences, reads with shared molecular identifiers were discarded. MiTCR, set to a Q25 quality threshold and the strictest error-elimination algorithm, was used for CDR3 identification, clonotype clustering and error correction. A nonparametric unseen species model using Euler transformation provided a lower-bound estimate of total TCR beta diversity. TCRdb passed the public sequencing reads through fastp at Q25 and MiXCR, retaining productive beta sequences. Rows merge per CDR3 protein into single entries with the most common DNA and genes. TCRdb's processing, not the study's, gives the V and J calls here. The sample yields about a million distinct CDR3 sequences; around two fifths were counted once. Clones ranked in the top ten supply 13% of the sample.

General findings and caveats noted by the study authors: As age increased, observed TCR beta diversity per million T cells dropped in a roughly linear way, and a significant reduction was already evident by age about 40. There was a strong correlation between observed TCR beta diversity and the percentage of naive T cells measured by flow cytometry. Compared with the aged group, more naive CD4+ T cells, fewer expanded clones and increased TCR diversity were shown by the long-lived group, suggesting age selection. Because donor CMV infection status was unknown, age-related changes in expanded clonotypes were potentially confounded. Total diversity estimates from one million sequenced T cells were considered lower bounds and underestimates. Since profiling was done on bulk unsorted PBMCs, naive and antigen-experienced compartments could not be conclusively compared.

The chain is encoded by TRBV11-2 joined to TRBJ2-7, with 7 bases in between that match TRBD2. The DNA end is more similar to TRBJ2-5, so the J call may be wrong. The sequence derives from a young man in good health. The sample consisted of blood. The CDR3 sequence is CASSPHSRGDIETQYF. In nucleotides, the sequence is TGTGCCAGCAGCCCCCACTCACGGGGGGATATAGAGACCCAGTACTTC.